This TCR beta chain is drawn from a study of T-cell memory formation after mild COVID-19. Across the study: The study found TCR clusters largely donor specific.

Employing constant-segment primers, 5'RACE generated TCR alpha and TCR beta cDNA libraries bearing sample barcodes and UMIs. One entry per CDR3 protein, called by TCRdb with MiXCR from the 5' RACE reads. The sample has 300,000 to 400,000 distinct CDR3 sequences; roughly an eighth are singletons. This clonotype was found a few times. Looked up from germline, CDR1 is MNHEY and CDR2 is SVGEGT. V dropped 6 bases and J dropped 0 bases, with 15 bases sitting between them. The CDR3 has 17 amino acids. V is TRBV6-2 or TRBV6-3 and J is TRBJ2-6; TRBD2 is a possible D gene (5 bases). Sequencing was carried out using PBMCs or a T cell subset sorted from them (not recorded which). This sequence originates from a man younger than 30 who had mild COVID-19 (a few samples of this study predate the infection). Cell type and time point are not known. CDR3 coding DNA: TGTGCCAGCAGGACGGGTGAGGGCCCCTCTGGGGCCAACGTCCTGACTTTC. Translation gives CASRTGEGPSGANVLTF.